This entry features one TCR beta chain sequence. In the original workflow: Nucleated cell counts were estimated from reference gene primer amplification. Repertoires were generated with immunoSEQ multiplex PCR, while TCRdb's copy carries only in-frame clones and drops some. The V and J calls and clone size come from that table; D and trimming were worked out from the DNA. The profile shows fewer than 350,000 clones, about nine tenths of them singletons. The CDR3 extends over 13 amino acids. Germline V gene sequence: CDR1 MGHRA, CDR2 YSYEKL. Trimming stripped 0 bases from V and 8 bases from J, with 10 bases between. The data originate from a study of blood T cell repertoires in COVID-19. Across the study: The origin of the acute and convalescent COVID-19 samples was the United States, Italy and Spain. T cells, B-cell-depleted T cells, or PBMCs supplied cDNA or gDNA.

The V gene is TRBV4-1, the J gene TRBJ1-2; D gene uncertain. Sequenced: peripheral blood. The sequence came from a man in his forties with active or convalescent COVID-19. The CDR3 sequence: CASSQDQSKGYTF. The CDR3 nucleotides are TGCGCCAGCAGCCAAGACCAGTCAAAGGGCTACACCTTC.